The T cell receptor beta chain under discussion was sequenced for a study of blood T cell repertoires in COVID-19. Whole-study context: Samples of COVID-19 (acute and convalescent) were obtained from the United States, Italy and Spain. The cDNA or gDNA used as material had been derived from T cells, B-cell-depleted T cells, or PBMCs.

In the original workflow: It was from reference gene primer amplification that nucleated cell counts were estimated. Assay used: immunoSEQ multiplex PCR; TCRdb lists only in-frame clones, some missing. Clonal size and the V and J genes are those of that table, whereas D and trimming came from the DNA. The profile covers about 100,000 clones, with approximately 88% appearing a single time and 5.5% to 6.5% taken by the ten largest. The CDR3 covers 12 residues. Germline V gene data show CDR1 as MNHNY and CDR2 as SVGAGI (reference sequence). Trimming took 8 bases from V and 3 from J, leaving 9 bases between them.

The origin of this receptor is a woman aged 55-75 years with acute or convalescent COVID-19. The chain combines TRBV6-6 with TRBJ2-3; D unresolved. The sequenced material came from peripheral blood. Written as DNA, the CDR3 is TGTGCCAGCTCAGACTCAACAGATACGCAGTATTTT. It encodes CASSDSTDTQYF.